The 2 T cell receptor beta chains in this list originate from one sample, sequenced in a study of cytomegalovirus exposure and HLA in healthy donors. It was with 60 Vbeta and 13 Jbeta primers that the PCR ran. Method: immunoSEQ multiplex PCR; TCRdb's copy keeps in-frame clones and lacks some. The sample carries roughly 240,000 clones, around 78% recorded once. Sequencing used PBMCs. These receptors were collected from a boy younger than 18 in good health and CMV-seronegative.

The V and J genes are TRBV30 and TRBJ1-2; D unresolved. Deletions cut 3 bases from V and 5 bases from J, with 7 bases between. The germline V gene has CDR1 GTSNPN and CDR2 SVGIG (reference sequence). CDR3 length: 11 residues. CDR3 loop: CAWRAGYGYTF. The CDR3 bases are TGTGCCTGGAGAGCGGGTTATGGCTACACCTTC.

The V call is TRBV5-8, the J call TRBJ1-1; D is ambiguous. In germline, CDR1 is SGHTS, CDR2 YDEGEE. This CDR3 region has 13 residues. V was trimmed by 1 base and J by 9 bases, leaving 13 bases between them. This chain's CDR3 is CASSLLKEWKAFF. In DNA, the CDR3 is TGTGCCAGCAGCTTGCTAAAGGAGTGGAAAGCTTTCTTT.